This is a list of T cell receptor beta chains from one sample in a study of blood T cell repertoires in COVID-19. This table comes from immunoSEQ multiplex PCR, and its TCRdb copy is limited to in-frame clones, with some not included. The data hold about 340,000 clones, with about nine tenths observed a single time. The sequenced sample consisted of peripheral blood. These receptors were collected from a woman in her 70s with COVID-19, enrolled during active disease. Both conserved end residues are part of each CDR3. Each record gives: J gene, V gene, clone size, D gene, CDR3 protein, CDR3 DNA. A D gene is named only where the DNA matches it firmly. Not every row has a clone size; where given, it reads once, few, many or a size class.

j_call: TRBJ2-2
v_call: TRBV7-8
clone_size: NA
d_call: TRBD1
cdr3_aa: CASSPGDRGHSGELFF
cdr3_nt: TGTGCCAGCAGCCCTGGGGACAGGGGGCATAGCGGGGAGCTGTTTTTT

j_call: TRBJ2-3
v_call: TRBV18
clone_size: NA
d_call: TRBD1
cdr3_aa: CASSPALAGGASYTDTQYF
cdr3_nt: TGTGCCAGCTCACCAGCCCTGGCAGGGGGCGCAAGTTACACAGATACGCAGTATTTT

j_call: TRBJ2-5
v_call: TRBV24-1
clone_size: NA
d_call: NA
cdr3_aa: CATADQETQYF
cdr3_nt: TGTGCCACCGCGGACCAAGAGACCCAGTACTTC

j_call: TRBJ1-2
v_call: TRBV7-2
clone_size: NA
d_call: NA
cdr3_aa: CASNLGPGISGGYTF
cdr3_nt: TGTGCCAGCAACCTCGGGCCGGGGATTAGCGGCGGCTACACCTTC

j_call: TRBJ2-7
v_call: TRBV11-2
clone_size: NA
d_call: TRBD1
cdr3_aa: CASSLEGQGPYEQYF
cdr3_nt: TGTGCCAGCAGCTTAGAGGGACAGGGGCCGTACGAGCAGTACTTC

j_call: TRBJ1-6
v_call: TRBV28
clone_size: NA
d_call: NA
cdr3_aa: CVSIIEGGLGYNSPLHF
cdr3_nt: TGTGTCAGCATAATTGAGGGGGGGCTTGGATATAATTCACCCCTCCACTTT

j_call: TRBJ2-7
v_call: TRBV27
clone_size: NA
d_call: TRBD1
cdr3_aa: CASTPTTGVYEQYF
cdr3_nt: TGTGCCAGCACCCCGACGACAGGGGTCTACGAGCAGTACTTC

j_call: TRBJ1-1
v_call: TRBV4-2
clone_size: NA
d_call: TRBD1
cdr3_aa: CASSQAGQGVTEAFF
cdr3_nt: TGTGCCAGCAGCCAGGCAGGACAGGGGGTTACTGAAGCTTTCTTT

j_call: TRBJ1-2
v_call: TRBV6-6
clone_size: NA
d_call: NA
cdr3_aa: CASSYGGAQGYTF
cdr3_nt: TGTGCCAGCAGTTACGGAGGGGCTCAAGGCTACACCTTC

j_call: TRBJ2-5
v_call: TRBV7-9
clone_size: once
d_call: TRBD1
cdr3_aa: CASSQGAVETQYF
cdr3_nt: TGTGCCAGCTCACAGGGGGCGGTGGAGACCCAGTACTTC

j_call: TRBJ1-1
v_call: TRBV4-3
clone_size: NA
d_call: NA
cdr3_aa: CASSQELGRDTQAFF
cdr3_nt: TGCGCCAGCAGCCAAGAATTGGGCAGGGACACTCAGGCTTTCTTT

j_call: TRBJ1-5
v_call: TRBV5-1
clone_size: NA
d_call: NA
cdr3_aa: CASSLDSPNQPQHF
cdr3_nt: TGCGCCAGCAGTCTCGACAGCCCCAATCAGCCCCAGCATTTT

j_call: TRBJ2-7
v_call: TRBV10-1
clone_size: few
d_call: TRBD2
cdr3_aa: CASKNRGVSYEQYF
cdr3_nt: TGCGCCAGCAAAAACCGGGGGGTCTCCTACGAGCAGTACTTC

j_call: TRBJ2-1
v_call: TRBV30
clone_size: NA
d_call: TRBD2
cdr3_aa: CAWSRSGGAKEQFF
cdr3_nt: TGTGCCTGGAGTAGGAGCGGGGGGGCCAAAGAGCAGTTCTTC

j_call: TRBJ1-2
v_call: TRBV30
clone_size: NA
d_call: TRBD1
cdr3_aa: CAWRTGVKGYTF
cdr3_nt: TGTGCCTGGAGAACAGGGGTAAAAGGCTACACCTTC

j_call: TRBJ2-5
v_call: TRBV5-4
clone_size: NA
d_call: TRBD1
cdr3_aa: CASSYRTGQETQYF
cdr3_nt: TGTGCCAGCAGCTATAGGACAGGTCAAGAGACCCAGTACTTC

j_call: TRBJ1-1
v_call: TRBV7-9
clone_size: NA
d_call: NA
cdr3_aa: CASSSGSAGAFF
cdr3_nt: TGTGCCAGCAGCTCCGGGTCCGCGGGAGCTTTCTTT

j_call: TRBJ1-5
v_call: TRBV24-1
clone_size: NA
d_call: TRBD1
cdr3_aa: CATSDSRQGGNQPQHF
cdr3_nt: TGTGCCACCAGTGATTCCCGACAGGGTGGCAATCAGCCCCAGCATTTT

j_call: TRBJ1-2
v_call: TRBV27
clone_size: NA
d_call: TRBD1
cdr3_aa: CASSSTGTGDRGYTF
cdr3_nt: TGTGCCAGCAGTTCCACCGGGACAGGGGATAGGGGCTACACCTTC

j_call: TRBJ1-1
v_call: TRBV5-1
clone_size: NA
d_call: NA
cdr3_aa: CASSQTPTEAFF
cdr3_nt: TGCGCCAGCAGCCAGACACCGACTGAAGCTTTCTTT

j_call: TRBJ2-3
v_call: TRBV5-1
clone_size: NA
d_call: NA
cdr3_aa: CASTPDEGGQTDTQYF
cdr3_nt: TGCGCCAGCACCCCCGACGAGGGCGGGCAAACAGATACGCAGTATTTT

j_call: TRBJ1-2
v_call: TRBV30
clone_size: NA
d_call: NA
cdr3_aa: CAWSVETGYGYTF
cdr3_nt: TGTGCCTGGAGTGTAGAGACAGGTTATGGCTACACCTTC

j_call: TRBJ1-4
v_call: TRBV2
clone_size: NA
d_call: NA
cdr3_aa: CASSGSLGANEKLFF
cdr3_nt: TGTGCCAGCAGCGGCAGTCTAGGGGCTAATGAAAAACTGTTTTTT

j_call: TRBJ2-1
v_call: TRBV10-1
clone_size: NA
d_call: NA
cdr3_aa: CASSGQGLYNEQFF
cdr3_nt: TGCGCCAGCAGTGGTCAGGGACTCTACAATGAGCAGTTCTTC

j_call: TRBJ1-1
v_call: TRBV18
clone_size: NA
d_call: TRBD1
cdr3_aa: CASSPVEDRVGMNTEAFF
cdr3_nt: TGTGCCAGCTCACCAGTCGAAGACAGGGTGGGAATGAACACTGAAGCTTTCTTT

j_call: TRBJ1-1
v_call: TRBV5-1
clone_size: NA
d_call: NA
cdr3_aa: CASSLTNTGSGGTEAFF
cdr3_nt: TGCGCCAGCAGCTTAACAAATACAGGGAGCGGAGGCACTGAAGCTTTCTTT

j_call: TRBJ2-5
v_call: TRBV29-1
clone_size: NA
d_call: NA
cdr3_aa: CSVAVGGETQYF
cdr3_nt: TGCAGCGTTGCCGTAGGAGGGGAGACCCAGTACTTC

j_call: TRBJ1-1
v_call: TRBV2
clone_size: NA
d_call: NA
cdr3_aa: CACQGNHDTEAFF
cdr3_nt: TGTGCCTGCCAGGGGAACCACGATACTGAAGCTTTCTTT

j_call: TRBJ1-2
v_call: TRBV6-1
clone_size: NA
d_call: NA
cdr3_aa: CASSEDTLYGYTF
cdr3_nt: TGTGCCAGCAGTGAGGACACGCTCTATGGCTACACCTTC

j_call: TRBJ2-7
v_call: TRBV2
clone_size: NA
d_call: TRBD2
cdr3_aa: CASSESVTSGGTYSYEQYF
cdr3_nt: TGTGCCAGCAGTGAAAGTGTGACTAGCGGGGGGACATACTCCTACGAGCAGTACTTC

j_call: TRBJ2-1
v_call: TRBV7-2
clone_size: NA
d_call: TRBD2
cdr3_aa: CASSLMAAGNNEQFF
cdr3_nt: TGTGCCAGCAGCTTAATGGCAGCGGGGAACAATGAGCAGTTCTTC

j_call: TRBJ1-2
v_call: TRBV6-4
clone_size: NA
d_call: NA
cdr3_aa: CASSPTQQSNYGYTF
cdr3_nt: TGTGCCAGCAGTCCCACCCAACAGTCTAACTATGGCTACACCTTC

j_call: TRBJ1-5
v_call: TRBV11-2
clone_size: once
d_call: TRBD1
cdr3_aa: CASSPGTGGQPQHF
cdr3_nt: TGTGCCAGCAGCCCTGGGACAGGGGGTCAGCCCCAGCATTTT

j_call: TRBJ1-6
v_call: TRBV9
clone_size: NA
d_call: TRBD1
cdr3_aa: CASSVGQTYNSPLHF
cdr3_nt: TGTGCCAGCAGCGTGGGACAGACTTATAATTCACCCCTCCACTTT

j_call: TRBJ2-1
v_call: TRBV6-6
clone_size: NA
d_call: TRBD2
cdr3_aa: CASSGLAGASYNEQFF
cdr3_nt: TGTGCCAGCAGCGGGCTAGCGGGGGCTAGCTACAATGAGCAGTTCTTC

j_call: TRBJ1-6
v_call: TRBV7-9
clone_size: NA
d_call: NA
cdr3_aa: CASSPGLGNSPLHF
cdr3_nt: TGTGCCAGCAGTCCCGGACTGGGGAATTCACCCCTCCACTTT

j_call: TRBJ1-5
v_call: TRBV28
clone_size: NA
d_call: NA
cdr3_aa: CASSLVDSNQPQHF
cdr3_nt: TGTGCCAGCAGTTTAGTGGACAGTAACCAGCCCCAGCATTTT

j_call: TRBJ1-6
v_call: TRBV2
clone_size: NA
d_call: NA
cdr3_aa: CASSEDPRGNSPLHF
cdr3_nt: TGTGCCAGCAGTGAAGACCCCCGGGGAAATTCACCCCTCCACTTT

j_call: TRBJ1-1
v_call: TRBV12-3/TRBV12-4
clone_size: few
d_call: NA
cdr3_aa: CASRVGTRNEAFF
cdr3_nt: TGTGCCAGCAGAGTCGGGACACGCAATGAAGCTTTCTTT

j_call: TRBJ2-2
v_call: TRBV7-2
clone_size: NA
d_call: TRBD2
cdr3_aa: CASSLVSPASGGHTGELFF
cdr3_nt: TGTGCCAGCAGCTTAGTTTCTCCGGCTAGCGGGGGACACACCGGGGAGCTGTTTTTT

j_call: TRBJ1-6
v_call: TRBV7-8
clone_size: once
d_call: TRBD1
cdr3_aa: CASSSRQGGSYNSPLHF
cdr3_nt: TGTGCCAGCAGCTCTCGACAGGGGGGGTCCTATAATTCACCCCTCCACTTT

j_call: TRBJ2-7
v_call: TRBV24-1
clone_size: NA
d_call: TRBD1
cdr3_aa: CATSDPGQVKEQYF
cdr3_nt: TGTGCCACCAGTGATCCGGGACAGGTGAAAGAGCAGTACTTC

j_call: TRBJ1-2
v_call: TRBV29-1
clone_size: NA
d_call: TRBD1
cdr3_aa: CSVVTGESYGYTF
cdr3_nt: TGCAGCGTTGTAACAGGGGAATCCTATGGCTACACCTTC

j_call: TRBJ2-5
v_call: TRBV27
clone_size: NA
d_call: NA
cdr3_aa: CASSYYPRVQETQYF
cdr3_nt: TGTGCCAGCAGTTACTACCCCCGGGTCCAAGAGACCCAGTACTTC

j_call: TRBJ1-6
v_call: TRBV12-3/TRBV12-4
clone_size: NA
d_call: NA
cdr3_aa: CASSLALSAPLHF
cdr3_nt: TGTGCCAGCAGTTTAGCGCTGTCAGCACCCCTCCACTTT

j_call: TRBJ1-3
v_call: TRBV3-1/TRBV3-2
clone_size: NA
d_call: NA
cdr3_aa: CASSQAFAGVPNTIYF
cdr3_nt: TGTGCCAGCAGCCAAGCCTTCGCAGGGGTCCCAAACACCATATATTTT

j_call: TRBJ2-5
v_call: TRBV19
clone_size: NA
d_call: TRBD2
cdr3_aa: CASSRAGKTQYF
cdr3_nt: TGTGCCAGTAGTAGAGCGGGGAAGACCCAGTACTTC

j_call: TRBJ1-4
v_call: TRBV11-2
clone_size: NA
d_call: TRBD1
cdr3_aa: CASSFGQGEEKLFF
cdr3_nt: TGTGCCAGCAGCTTTGGACAGGGGGAGGAAAAACTGTTTTTT

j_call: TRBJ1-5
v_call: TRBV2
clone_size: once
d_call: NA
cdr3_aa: CASSGDIQPQHF
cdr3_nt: TGTGCCAGCAGCGGGGACATTCAGCCCCAGCATTTT

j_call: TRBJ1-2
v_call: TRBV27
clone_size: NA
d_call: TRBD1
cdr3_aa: CASSDGTETTGYTF
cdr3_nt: TGTGCCAGCAGCGACGGGACAGAGACTACGGGCTACACCTTC

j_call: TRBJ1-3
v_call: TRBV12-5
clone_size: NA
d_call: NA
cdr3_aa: CASGKQALGPGNTIYF
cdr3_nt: TGTGCTAGTGGTAAACAGGCCCTCGGGCCTGGAAACACCATATATTTT

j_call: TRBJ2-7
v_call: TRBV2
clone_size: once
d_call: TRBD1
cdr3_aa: CASSEALRTGLGEQYF
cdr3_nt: TGTGCCAGCAGTGAAGCGCTTCGGACAGGTTTAGGCGAGCAGTACTTC

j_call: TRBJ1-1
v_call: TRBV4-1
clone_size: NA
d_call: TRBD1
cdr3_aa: CASSQITGAVGAFF
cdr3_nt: TGCGCCAGCAGCCAAATCACAGGGGCGGTAGGGGCTTTCTTT

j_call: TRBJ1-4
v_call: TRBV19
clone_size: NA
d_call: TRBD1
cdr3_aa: CASSSPGQGIEKLFF
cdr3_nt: TGTGCCAGTAGCTCTCCGGGACAGGGGATTGAGAAACTGTTTTTT

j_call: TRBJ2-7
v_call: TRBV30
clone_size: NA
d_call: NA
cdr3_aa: CAWSLGYDRTYEQYF
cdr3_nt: TGTGCCTGGAGTCTCGGGTATGATAGAACCTACGAGCAGTACTTC

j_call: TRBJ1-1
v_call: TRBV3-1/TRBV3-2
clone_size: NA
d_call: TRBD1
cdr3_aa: CASSQDRDRGRTEAFF
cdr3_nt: TGTGCCAGCAGCCAAGATCGAGACAGGGGGCGAACTGAAGCTTTCTTT

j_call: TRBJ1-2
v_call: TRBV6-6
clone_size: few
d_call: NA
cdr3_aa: CASSYSPIYGYTF
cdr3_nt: TGTGCCAGCAGTTACAGCCCCATTTATGGCTACACCTTC

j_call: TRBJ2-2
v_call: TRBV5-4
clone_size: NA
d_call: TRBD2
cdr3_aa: CASSSGTSPGGELFF
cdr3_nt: TGTGCCAGCAGCTCCGGGACTAGTCCCGGGGGGGAGCTGTTTTTT

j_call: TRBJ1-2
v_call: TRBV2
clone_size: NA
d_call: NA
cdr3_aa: CASSEGSGAAQYRGYTF
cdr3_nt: TGTGCCAGCAGTGAAGGGTCAGGGGCCGCCCAATATCGGGGCTACACCTTC